This T cell receptor beta chain was observed in a study of T cells in women clearing cervical HPV infection. Looking at the study overall: Blood came at first lesion visit for cases, post-clearance for controls.

General observations from the study: Cases carried less TRBV6-7 than controls: about 0.1% versus 0.15%.

Sequencing was performed with immunoSEQ multiplex PCR; in TCRdb, only in-frame clones are kept and a portion is missing. The clone table shows fewer than 20,000 clones, with the ten largest holding 13% to 15%. Germline V gives CDR1 MNHEY, CDR2 SMNVEV (reference sequence). CDR3 length equals 14 residues. Trimming pared 7 bases from V and 3 bases from J, leaving 16 bases between. Comment on this clone: Antigen: not known. Read data end 3 residues before the CDR3 end; the end is taken from the germline J gene.

The sequencing input was blood buffy coat. The TCR originated in a woman between 18 and 70 years old with a cervical HPV16 infection that either progressed to CIN3+ or cleared (not recorded which). The chain uses TRBV27 and TRBJ2-7; D remains ambiguous. CDR3 bases read: TGTGCCAGCATGTCAGGCCAGAGCCACTACGAG. Protein: CASMSGQSHYE. The whole CDR3 region reads CASMSGQSHYEQYF.